The 20 T cell receptor beta chains in this list originate from one sample, sequenced in a study of blood T cell repertoires in COVID-19. Using immunoSEQ multiplex PCR, the repertoire was profiled, and TCRdb retains in-frame clones only, with some absent. The sample holds approximately 210,000 clones, approximately 80% seen once. Specimen: PBMCs or T cells enriched from blood (not recorded which). These receptors all stem from a man in his forties who had recovered from COVID-19.

The V and J genes are TRBV9 and TRBJ2-2, with 10 nucleotides matching TRBD1. This CDR3 has 17 amino acids. Germline loops: CDR1 SGDLS, CDR2 YYNGEE. V dropped 2 bases and J dropped 3; count of bases not matched to a gene: 7. This chain's CDR3 is CASSVLRTGGDTGELFF. Written as DNA, the CDR3 is TGTGCCAGCAGCGTGCTAAGGACAGGGGGAGACACCGGGGAGCTGTTTTTT. The whole variable domain, remainder taken from reference TRBV9 and TRBJ2-2, is DSGVTQTPKHLITATGQRVTLRCSPRSGDLSVYWYQQSLDQGLQFLIQYYNGEERAKGNILERFSAQQFPDLHSELNLSSLELGDSALYFCASSVLRTGGDTGELFFGEGSRLTVL.

V is TRBV4-1 and J is TRBJ2-2; maybe TRBD2 (6 bases). CDR1 is MGHRA, CDR2 YSYEKL, per germline. With 2 bases removed from V and 6 bases from J, the gap between germline ends came to 19 bases. The CDR3 covers 17 residues. CDR3 residues: CASSQPPGASDAGELFF. CDR3 sequence (DNA): TGCGCCAGCAGCCAACCCCCCGGGGCTAGCGATGCCGGGGAGCTGTTTTTT.

The table lists this clone with a count of one. This could be a read error, since a much larger clone is one nucleotide away. This sequence joins TRBV3-1 (or the pseudogene TRBV3-2) and TRBJ1-1; D may be TRBD1 (5 bases). V was trimmed by 2 bases and J by 1 base, leaving 5 bases between them. This CDR3 comprises 13 residues. Per the germline V gene, CDR1 is LGHDT and CDR2 is YNNKEL (reference sequence). CDR3 nucleotides: TGTGCCAGCAGCCAACAGGGGAACACTGAAGCTTTCTTT. Its protein product is CASSQQGNTEAFF.

The chain employs TRBV14 and TRBJ1-3, with D perhaps matching TRBD1 (6 bases). Looked up from germline, CDR1 is SGHDN and CDR2 is FVKESK. This CDR3 region has 16 residues. V dropped 4 bases and J dropped 0 bases, with 13 bases sitting between them. CDR3 in amino acids: CASSRQERSSGNTIYF. The DNA of the CDR3 is TGTGCCAGCAGCCGACAGGAGCGGAGCTCTGGAAACACCATATATTTT.

The J gene is TRBJ1-5, the V gene TRBV28; D is possibly TRBD1 (6 bases). Germline V CDR1 and CDR2: MDHEN, SYDVKM. This CDR3 comprises 13 residues. Between the trimmed V and J ends, which lost 6 bases and 5 bases, there was a span of 11 bases. The CDR3 loop is CASRRTAHQPQHF. The CDR3 bases are TGTGCCAGCAGGCGGACAGCCCATCAGCCCCAGCATTTT.

The V and J genes are TRBV15 and TRBJ1-3; no clear D gene. The CDR3 consists of 15 residues. CDR1 and CDR2 (germline): LNHNV, YYDKDF (reference sequence). V lost 3 bases and J lost 0, with 9 bases in between. The CDR3 coding sequence is TGTGCCACCAGCAGCCCGACTGACTCTGGAAACACCATATATTTT. Translation: CATSSPTDSGNTIYF.

The chain recombines TRBV5-6 with TRBJ1-4; D is ambiguous. V lost 0 bases and J 4 bases, leaving 10 bases between the germline ends. There are 15 residues in the CDR3. Germline CDR1 SGHDT, CDR2 YYEEEE. The CDR3 here is CASSLGPIGNEKLFF. CDR3 coding DNA: TGTGCCAGCAGCTTGGGGCCGATTGGTAATGAAAAACTGTTTTTT.

The chain recombines TRBV19 with TRBJ1-3; the D gene is possibly TRBD1 (5 bases). CDR1 is LNHDA, CDR2 SQIVND, per germline (reference sequence). The CDR3 has 14 residues. The germline V and J ends were trimmed by 5 bases and 4 bases, with 12 bases remaining between them. The CDR3 loop reads CASSGFGGGNTIYF. DNA of the CDR3: TGTGCCAGTAGTGGATTCGGGGGAGGAAACACCATATATTTT.

The chain uses TRBV29-1 and TRBJ1-5; D gene unclear. CDR1 is SQVTM, CDR2 ANQGSEA, per germline. The CDR3 loop spans 14 amino acids. Trimming removed 0 bases at V and 11 bases at J, with 17 bases between. CDR3 in amino acids: CSVEDTQVGGSQHF. As DNA, the CDR3 is TGCAGCGTTGAAGATACGCAGGTCGGCGGGTCCCAGCATTTT.

This rearrangement joins TRBV18 to TRBJ1-5; D may be TRBD1 (5 bases). Trimming removed 2 bases at V and 0 bases at J, with 17 bases between. Germline-derived CDR1 and CDR2 are KGHSH and LQKENI. This CDR3 spans 18 amino acids. CDR3 coding DNA: TGTGCCAGCTCACCAGGGGCAGGAAAGGCCAATAGCAATCAGCCCCAGCATTTT. This sequence encodes CASSPGAGKANSNQPQHF.

The sample holds a few counts of this clone. This sequence joins TRBV18 and TRBJ2-5, with no clear D. Germline V CDR1 and CDR2: KGHSH, LQKENI. The germline V and J ends were trimmed by 6 bases and 0 bases, with 8 bases remaining between them. The CDR3 contains 13 residues. As DNA, the CDR3 is TGTGCCAGCTCCCGGCAGGACCAAGAGACCCAGTACTTC. This sequence encodes CASSRQDQETQYF.

This clone occurred a few times. The V gene is TRBV7-2, the J gene TRBJ2-7; 9 bases align to TRBD1. Germline V lookup: CDR1 SGHTA, CDR2 FQGNSA. The CDR3 has 14 residues. V lost 7 bases, J lost 6 bases, and 10 bases stayed unmatched. CDR3 amino acids: CASTFNRGQAEQYF. The CDR3 nucleotides read TGTGCCAGCACCTTCAACAGGGGGCAGGCCGAGCAGTACTTC.

This clone appeared a few times. This rearrangement joins TRBV11-2 to TRBJ1-1; TRBD1 is a possible D gene (5 bases). The length of the CDR3 is 13 residues. Deletions cut 3 bases from V and 6 bases from J, with 11 bases between. Germline V gene lookup returns CDR1 SGHAT and CDR2 FQNNGV. The CDR3 bases are TGTGCCAGCAGCTTTCTGACAGCCTCTGAAGCTTTCTTT. This gives the protein CASSFLTASEAFF.

V is TRBV15 and J is TRBJ2-7, with D perhaps TRBD2 (6 bases). CDR3 length: 17 residues. The V and J ends lost 1 base and 4 bases respectively, with 20 bases between them. Germline CDR1 is LNHNV and CDR2 is YYDKDF (reference sequence). The CDR3 loop is CATSRAPSGSGVYEQYF. The CDR3 DNA reads as TGTGCCACCAGCAGAGCACCCTCGGGTAGCGGAGTTTACGAGCAGTACTTC. Complete variable domain (other parts from reference TRBV15 and TRBJ2-7): DAMVIQNPRYQVTQFGKPVTLSCSQTLNHNVMYWYQQKSSQAPKLLFHYYDKDFNNEADTPDNFQSRRPNTSFCFLDIRSPGLGDTAMYLCATSRAPSGSGVYEQYFGPGTRLTVT.

The chain has TRBV7-2 and TRBJ2-7; tentatively, D is TRBD1 (6 bases). Germline V gene sequence: CDR1 SGHTA, CDR2 FQGNSA. There are 13 residues in the CDR3. V lost 5 bases and J lost 6, with 14 bases in between. This CDR3 is CASSPDVGGEQYV. The CDR3 bases are TGTGCCAGCAGCCCCGATGTAGGGGGCGAGCAGTACGTC.

The V and J genes are TRBV28 and TRBJ2-2; 7 bases map to TRBD2. There are 15 residues in the CDR3. Losses at the gene ends were 8 bases for V and 4 bases for J; bases not matched to a gene: 10. Germline V CDR1 and CDR2: MDHEN, SYDVKM. In nucleotides, the CDR3 is TGTGCCAGCGCACCGCGGGGGACGGTCACCGGGGAGCTGTTTTTT. It is translated as CASAPRGTVTGELFF.

The V gene is TRBV6-5, the J gene TRBJ1-2, with TRBD1 matching over 7 bases. Trimming removed 7 bases from V and 7 bases from J; junction bases left unmatched: 12. The CDR3 contains 14 residues. Germline V lookup: CDR1 MNHEY, CDR2 SVGAGI. The CDR3 sequence is CASNSRGRVGGYTF. The CDR3 region has the DNA TGTGCCAGCAACTCGAGGGGGCGAGTGGGTGGCTACACCTTC.

The chain uses TRBV6-1 and TRBJ2-7; 12 nucleotides match TRBD2. V was pared by 2 bases and J by 2 bases, with 4 bases of the junction left unmatched. The CDR3 runs to 16 residues. CDR1 MNHNS and CDR2 SASEGT come from the germline V gene. In DNA form, the CDR3 reads TGTGCCAGCAGTGAATCGACTAGCGGGAGAGCCTACGAGCAGTACGTC. It is translated as CASSESTSGRAYEQYV.

The rearrangement uses TRBV24-1 and TRBJ1-1; TRBD1 matches at 9 bases. The CDR3 has 14 amino acids. V was clipped by 6 bases and J by 7 bases; unmatched bases: 8. Germline CDR1 and CDR2: KGHDR and SFDVKD. The CDR3 here is CATSLTGGPGEAFF. As DNA, the CDR3 is TGTGCCACCAGTTTGACAGGGGGGCCGGGTGAAGCTTTCTTT.

The table lists this clone with a few counts. The chain carries TRBV11-2 and TRBJ2-2; no definite D call. V gave up 0 bases and J gave up 4 bases, with 9 bases separating them. The CDR3 contains 15 residues. Germline-derived CDR1 and CDR2 are SGHAT and FQNNGV. DNA for the CDR3: TGTGCCAGCAGCTTAGAGCCCACAGCCACCGGGGAGCTGTTTTTT. It yields the protein CASSLEPTATGELFF.